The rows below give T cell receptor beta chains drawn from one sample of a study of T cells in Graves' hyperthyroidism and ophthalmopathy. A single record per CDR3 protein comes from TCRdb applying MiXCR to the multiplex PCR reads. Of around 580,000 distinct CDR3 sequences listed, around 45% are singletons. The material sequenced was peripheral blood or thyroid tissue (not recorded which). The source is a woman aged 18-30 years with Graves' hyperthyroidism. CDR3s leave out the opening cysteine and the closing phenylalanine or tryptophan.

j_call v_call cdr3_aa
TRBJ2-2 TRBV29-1 SLGVQKLNTGELF
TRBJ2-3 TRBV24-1 ATSDYPRSTDTQY
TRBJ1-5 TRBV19 ASSIVGINQPQH
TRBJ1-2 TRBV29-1 SVRAGSDGYT
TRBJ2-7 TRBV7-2 ASSRAGRNSYEQY
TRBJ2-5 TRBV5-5 AMTLAPGTGQETQY
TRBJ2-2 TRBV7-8 ASSPHASGANTGELF
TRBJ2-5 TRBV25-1 ASSESRQAQETQY
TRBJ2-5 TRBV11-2 ASSLGLAGGETQY
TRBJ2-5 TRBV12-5 ASGSGSGETQY
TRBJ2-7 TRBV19 ASMSGAGDYEQY
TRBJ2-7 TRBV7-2 ASSWGLARGGRTYEQY
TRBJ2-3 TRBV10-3 AIGPLAGVTDTQY
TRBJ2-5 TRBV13 ASSKSLLKREEETQY
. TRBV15 ATSRDEGVASYNEQY
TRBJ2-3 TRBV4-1 ASSQGPRSTDTQY
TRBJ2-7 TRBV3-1 ASSQEGQGPYEQY
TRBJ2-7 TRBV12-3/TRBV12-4 AGSLFAGYEQY
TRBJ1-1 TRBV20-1 SARREFDNEAF
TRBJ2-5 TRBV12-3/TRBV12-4 ASSLVSVVRAQY
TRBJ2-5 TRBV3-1 ASSQEQGDTQETQY
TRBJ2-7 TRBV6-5 ASSYSSGTHEQY
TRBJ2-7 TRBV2 ASSSRDRESHEQY
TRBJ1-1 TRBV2 ASKYLPKGDTEAF
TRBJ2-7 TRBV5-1 ASSLADDGRRREQY
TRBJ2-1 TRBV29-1 SEFSAGEGNNEQF
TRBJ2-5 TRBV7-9 ASSGVSGRAWETQY
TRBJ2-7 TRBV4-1 ASSFSPGGAYEQY
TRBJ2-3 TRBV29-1 SVAWVDSQGPTDTQY
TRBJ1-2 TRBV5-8 ASSSTGGTNYGYT
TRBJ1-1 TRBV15 ATSRGDLNTEAL
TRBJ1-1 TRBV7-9 ASSPSPTGTEAF
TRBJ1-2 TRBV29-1 SVGPGQGSGYT
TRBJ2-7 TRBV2 ASTPGQGSYEQY
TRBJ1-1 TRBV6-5 ASRSAVSNTEAF
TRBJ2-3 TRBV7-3 ASSPGPRTDTQY
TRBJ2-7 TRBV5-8 ASSEGSPSYEQY
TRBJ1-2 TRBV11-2 ASSRRYRADGYT
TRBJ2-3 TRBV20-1 SVGGSGRTDTQY
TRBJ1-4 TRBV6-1 ASSEGTGNEKLF
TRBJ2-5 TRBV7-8 ASRTGILQETQY
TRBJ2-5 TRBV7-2 ASSYSGTNTGETQY
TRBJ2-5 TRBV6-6 ASTPGTGVQETQY
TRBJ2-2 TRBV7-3 ASSQGMGGCF
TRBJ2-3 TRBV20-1 SARAGTSGRVSTDTQY
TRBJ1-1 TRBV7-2 ASSLAWGGEAF
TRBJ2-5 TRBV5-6 ASSATGGAVGTQY
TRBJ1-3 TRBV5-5 ASSLSGQNYGYTIY
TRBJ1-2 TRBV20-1 SATTFGYGYT
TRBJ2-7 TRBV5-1 ASRTRTGDYEQY
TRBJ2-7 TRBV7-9 ASSHGTGDYEQY
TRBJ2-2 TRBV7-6 ASSLAASGKNTGELF
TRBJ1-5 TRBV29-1 SVQGSWETQH
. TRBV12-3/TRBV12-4 ASSTAGGHYNEQF
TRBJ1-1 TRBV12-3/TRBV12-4 ASSPLEGGEAF
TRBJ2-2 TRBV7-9 AGSLAQTGVNTGELF
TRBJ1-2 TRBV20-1 SASTDTAPPHYGYT
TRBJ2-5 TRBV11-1 ASSPPRWSGSRETQY
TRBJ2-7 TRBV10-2 ASTTSEYEQY